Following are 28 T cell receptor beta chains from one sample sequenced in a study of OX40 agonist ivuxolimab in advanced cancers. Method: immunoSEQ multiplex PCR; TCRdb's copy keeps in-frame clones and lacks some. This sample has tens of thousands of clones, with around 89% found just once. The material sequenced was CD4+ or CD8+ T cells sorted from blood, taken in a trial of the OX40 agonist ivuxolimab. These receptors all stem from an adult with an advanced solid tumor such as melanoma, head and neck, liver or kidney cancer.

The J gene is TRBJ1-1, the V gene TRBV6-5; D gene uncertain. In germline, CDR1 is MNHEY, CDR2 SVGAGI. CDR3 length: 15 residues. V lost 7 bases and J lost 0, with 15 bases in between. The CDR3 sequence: CASTLSPALNTEAFF. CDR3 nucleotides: TGTGCCAGCACCCTTAGTCCTGCTCTGAACACTGAAGCTTTCTTT.

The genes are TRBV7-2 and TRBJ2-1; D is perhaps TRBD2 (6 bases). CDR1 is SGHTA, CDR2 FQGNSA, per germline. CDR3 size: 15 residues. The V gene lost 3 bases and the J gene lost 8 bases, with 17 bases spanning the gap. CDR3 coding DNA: TGTGCCAGCAGCTTGGGGGGTTCAGGGCCGGATGAGCAGTTCTTC. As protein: CASSLGGSGPDEQFF.

CDR3 loop: CASRERGAKGTEAFF. In nucleotides, the CDR3 is TGTGCCAGTAGAGAACGGGGGGCCAAAGGCACTGAAGCTTTCTTT. The chain employs TRBV19 and TRBJ1-1, with D possibly matching TRBD1 (6 bases). Trimming pared 6 bases from V and 4 bases from J, leaving 18 bases between. Germline CDR1 reads LNHDA; CDR2 reads SQIVND (reference sequence). The CDR3 totals 15 residues.

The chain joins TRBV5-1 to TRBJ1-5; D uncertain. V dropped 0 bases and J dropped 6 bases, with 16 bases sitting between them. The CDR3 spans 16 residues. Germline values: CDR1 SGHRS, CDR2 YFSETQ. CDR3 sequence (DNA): TGCGCCAGCAGCTTGGAACCGGGTATGGTAAGTCAGCCCCAGCATTTT. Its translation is CASSLEPGMVSQPQHF.

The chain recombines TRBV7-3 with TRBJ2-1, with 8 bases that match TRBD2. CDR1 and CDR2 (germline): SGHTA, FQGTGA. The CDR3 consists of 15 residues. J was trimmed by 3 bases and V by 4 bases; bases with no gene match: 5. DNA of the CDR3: TGTGCCAGCAGCTCCCAAGCGGGAGACTACAATGAGCAGTTCTTC. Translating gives CASSSQAGDYNEQFF.

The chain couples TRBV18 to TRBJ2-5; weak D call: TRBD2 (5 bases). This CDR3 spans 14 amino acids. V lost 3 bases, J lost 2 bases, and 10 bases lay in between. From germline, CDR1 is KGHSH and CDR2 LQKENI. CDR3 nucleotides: TGTGCCAGCTCACCTCAGAGGGTACAAGAGACCCAGTACTTC. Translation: CASSPQRVQETQYF.

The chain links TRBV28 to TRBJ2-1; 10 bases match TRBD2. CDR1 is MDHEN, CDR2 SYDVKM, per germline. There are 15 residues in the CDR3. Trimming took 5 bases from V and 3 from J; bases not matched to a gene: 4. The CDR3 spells CASSVSGRRYNEQFF. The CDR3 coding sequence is TGTGCCAGCAGTGTTAGCGGGAGGCGCTACAATGAGCAGTTCTTC. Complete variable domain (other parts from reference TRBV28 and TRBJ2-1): DVKVTQSSRYLVKRTGEKVFLECVQDMDHENMFWYRQDPGLGLRLIYFSYDVKMKEKGDIPEGYSVSREKKERFSLILESASTNQTSMYLCASSVSGRRYNEQFFGPGTRLTVL.

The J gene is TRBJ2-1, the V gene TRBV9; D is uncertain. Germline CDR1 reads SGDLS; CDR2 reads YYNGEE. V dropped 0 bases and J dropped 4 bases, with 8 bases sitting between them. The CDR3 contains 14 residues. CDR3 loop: CASSVVGVYNEQFF. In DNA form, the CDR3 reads TGTGCCAGCAGCGTAGTTGGCGTATACAATGAGCAGTTCTTC.

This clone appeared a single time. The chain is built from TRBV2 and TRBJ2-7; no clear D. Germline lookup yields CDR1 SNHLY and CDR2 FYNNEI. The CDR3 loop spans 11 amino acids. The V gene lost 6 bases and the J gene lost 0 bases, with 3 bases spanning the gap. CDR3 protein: CASSSSYEQYF. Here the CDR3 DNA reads TGTGCCAGCAGCTCCTCCTACGAGCAGTACTTC. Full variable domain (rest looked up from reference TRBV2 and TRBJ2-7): EPEVTQTPSHQVTQMGQEVILRCVPISNHLYFYWYRQILGQKVEFLVSFYNNEISEKSEIFDDQFSVERPDGSNFTLKIRSTKLEDSAMYFCASSSSYEQYFGPGTRLTVT.

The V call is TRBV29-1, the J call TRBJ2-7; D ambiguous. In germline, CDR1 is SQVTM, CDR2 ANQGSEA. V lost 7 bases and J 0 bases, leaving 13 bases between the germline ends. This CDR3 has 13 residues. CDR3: CSATQQSSYEQYF. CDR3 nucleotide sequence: TGCAGCGCGACCCAACAGAGCTCCTACGAGCAGTACTTC.

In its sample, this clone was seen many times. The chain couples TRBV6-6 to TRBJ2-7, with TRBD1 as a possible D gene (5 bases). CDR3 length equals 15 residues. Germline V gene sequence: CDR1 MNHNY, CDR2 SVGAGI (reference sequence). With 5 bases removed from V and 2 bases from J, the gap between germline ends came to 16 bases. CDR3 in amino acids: CASSPGGARTYEQYF. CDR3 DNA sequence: TGTGCCAGCAGTCCCGGTGGGGCCCGGACCTACGAGCAGTACTTC.

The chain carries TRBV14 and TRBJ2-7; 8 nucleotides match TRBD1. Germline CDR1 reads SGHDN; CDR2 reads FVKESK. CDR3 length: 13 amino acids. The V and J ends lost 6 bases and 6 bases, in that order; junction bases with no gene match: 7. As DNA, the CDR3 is TGTGCCAGCAGTAACCAGGGGGCAAGCGAGCAGTACTTC. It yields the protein CASSNQGASEQYF.

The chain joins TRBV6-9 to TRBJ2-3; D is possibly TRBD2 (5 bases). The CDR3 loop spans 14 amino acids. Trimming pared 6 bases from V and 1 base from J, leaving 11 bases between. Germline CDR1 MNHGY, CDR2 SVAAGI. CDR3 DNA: TGTGCCAGCAGCTCATGCGGGCGCACAGATACGCAGTATTTT. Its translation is CASSSCGRTDTQYF.

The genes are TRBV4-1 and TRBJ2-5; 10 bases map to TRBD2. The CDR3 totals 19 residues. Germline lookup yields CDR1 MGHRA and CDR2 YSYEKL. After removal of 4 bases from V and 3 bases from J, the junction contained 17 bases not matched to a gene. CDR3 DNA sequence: TGCGCCAGCAGCCCAGAGGGGTATGGCCCTAGCGGGAGAAAAGAGACCCAGTACTTC. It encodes CASSPEGYGPSGRKETQYF.

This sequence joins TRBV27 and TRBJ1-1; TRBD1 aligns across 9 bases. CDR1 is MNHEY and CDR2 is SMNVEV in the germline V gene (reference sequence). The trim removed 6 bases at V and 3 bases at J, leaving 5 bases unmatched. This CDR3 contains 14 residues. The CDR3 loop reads CASSQTGGDTEAFF. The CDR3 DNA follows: TGTGCCAGCAGCCAGACAGGGGGGGACACTGAAGCTTTCTTT.

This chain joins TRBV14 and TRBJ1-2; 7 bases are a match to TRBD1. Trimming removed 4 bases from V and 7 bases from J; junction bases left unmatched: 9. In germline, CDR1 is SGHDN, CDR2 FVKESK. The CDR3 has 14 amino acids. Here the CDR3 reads CASSRGTGVFGYTF. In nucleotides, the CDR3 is TGTGCCAGCAGCCGTGGTACAGGGGTTTTTGGCTACACCTTC.

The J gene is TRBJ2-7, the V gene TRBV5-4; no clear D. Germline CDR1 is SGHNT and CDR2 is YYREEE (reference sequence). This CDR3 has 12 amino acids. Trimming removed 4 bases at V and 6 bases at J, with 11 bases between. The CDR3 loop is CASSIAGAEQYF. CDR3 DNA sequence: TGTGCCAGCAGCATAGCCGGTGCCGAGCAGTACTTC.

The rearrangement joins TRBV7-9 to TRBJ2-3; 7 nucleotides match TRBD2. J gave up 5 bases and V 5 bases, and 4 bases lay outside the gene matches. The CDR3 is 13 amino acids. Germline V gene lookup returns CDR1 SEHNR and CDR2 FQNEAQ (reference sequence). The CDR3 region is CASSPPSGDTQYF. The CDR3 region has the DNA TGTGCCAGCAGCCCTCCTAGCGGAGATACGCAGTATTTT.

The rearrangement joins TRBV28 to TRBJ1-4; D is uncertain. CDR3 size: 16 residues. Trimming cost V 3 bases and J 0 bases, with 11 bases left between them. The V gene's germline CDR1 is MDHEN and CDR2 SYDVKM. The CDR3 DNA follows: TGTGCCAGCAGTTTTGGCAGCGGCGCAACTAATGAAAAACTGTTTTTT. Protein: CASSFGSGATNEKLFF.

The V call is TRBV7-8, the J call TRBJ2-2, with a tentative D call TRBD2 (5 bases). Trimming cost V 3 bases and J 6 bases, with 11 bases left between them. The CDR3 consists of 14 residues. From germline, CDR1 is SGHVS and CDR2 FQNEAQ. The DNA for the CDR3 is TGTGCCAGCAGCTTTGGCCTACTAGCCGGGGAGCTGTTTTTT. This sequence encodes CASSFGLLAGELFF. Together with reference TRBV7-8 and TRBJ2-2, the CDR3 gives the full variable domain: GAGVSQSPRYKVAKRGQDVALRCDPISGHVSLFWYQQALGQGPEFLTYFQNEAQLDKSGLPSDRFFAERPEGSVSTLKIQRTQQEDSAVYLCASSFGLLAGELFFGEGSRLTVL.

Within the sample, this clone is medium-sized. The CDR3 region is CASSPQGGLAGGDEQYF. CDR3 DNA sequence: TGTGCCAGCAGCCCGCAGGGGGGACTAGCGGGAGGTGACGAGCAGTACTTC. The chain carries TRBV7-2 and TRBJ2-7, with 15 nucleotides matching TRBD2. The CDR3 contains 17 residues. Unmatched junction bases numbered 10, after V lost 5 bases and J lost 5 bases. In germline, CDR1 is SGHTA, CDR2 FQGNSA.

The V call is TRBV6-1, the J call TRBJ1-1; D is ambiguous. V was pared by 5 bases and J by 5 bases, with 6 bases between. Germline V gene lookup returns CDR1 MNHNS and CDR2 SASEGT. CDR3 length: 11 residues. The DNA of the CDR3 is TGTGCCAGCAGTAGATTTACTGAAGCTTTCTTT. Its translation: CASSRFTEAFF.

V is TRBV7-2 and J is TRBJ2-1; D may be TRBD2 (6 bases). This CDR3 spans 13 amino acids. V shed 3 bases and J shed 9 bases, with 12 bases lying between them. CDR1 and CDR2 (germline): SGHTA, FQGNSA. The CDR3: CASSFRDGGEQFF. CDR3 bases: TGTGCCAGCAGCTTTCGGGACGGGGGTGAGCAGTTCTTC.

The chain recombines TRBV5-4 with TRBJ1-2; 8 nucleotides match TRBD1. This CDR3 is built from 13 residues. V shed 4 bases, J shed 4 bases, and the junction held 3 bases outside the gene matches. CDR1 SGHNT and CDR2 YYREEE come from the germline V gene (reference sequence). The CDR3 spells CASSRDRFYGYTF. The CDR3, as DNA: TGTGCCAGCAGCAGGGACAGGTTCTATGGCTACACCTTC.

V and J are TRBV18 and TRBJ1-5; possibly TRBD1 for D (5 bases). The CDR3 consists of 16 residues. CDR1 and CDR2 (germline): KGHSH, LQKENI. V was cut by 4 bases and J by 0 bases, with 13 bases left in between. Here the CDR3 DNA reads TGTGCCAGCTCACTTAACCCCAGGGCTAGCAATCAGCCCCAGCATTTT. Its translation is CASSLNPRASNQPQHF.

CDR3 protein: CASSQESVLAKNIQYF. CDR3 coding DNA: TGCGCCAGCAGTCAAGAATCGGTTCTAGCCAAAAACATTCAGTACTTC. The chain employs TRBV23-1 and TRBJ2-4; D ambiguous. TRBV23-1 is recorded as an ORF, its role being uncertain. There are 16 residues in the CDR3. V lost 2 bases and J lost 0, with 11 bases in between.

CDR3 loop: CASSYSSRYEQYF. The CDR3 DNA reads as TGTGCCAGCAGTTACAGCTCGCGGTACGAGCAGTACTTC. The rearrangement joins TRBV6-6 to TRBJ2-7; D not resolved. From germline, CDR1 is MNHNY and CDR2 SVGAGI (reference sequence). The CDR3 contains 13 residues. With 2 bases removed from V and 4 bases from J, the gap between germline ends came to 9 bases.

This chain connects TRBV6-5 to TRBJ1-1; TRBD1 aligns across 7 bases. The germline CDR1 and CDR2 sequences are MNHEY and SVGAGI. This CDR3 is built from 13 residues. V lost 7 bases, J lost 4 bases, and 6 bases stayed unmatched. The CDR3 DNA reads TGTGCCAGCAACCAGGGGGTTGCCACTGAAGCTTTCTTT. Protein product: CASNQGVATEAFF.